These T cell receptor beta chains were read from a single sample in a study of cytotoxic CD8 clonotypes in ibrutinib-treated CLL. Assay: immunoSEQ multiplex PCR; the TCRdb copy retains only in-frame clones and omits some. Of about 140,000 clones in the sample, around 84% were seen once. The material was PBMCs, obtained after 36 months of ibrutinib treatment. The receptors shown here come from a human donor with chronic lymphocytic leukemia. The CDR3 runs from the conserved cysteine through the conserved F or W. A D gene is named only where the DNA matches it firmly. Clone size appears in some rows only: once, few, many, or a class for an expanded clone.

DNA,CDR3,V,D,length,size,J
TGCAGCGATGCAGGGGCCCCCCAAGAGACCCAGTACTTC,CSDAGAPQETQYF,TRBV29-1,NA,13,NA,TRBJ2-5
TGTGCCAGCAGCTTAGCGGGCGGTGGGAGGGGTAATGAGCAGTTCTTC,CASSLAGGGRGNEQFF,TRBV7-9,TRBD2,16,NA,TRBJ2-1
TGTGCCAGCAGCTCTAGACAAAGAGGGCAGCCCGCGCAATACGAGCAGTACTTC,CASSSRQRGQPAQYEQYF,TRBV7-9,NA,18,NA,TRBJ2-7
TGTGCCAGCAGCTTGAGGGTGAACACTGAAGCTTTCTTT,CASSLRVNTEAFF,TRBV11-3,NA,13,NA,TRBJ1-1
TGTGCCTGGAGTGTAGGTTTGGGCTGGTTCTTC,CAWSVGLGWFF,TRBV30,NA,11,NA,TRBJ2-1
TGTGCCAGCAGCCCTGGACAGGTTCCCGTCTATGGCTACACCTTC,CASSPGQVPVYGYTF,TRBV7-9,TRBD1,15,NA,TRBJ1-2
TGTGCCTGGAGTAGAATTGGGGATCTTCATGGCTACACCTTC,CAWSRIGDLHGYTF,TRBV30,NA,14,NA,TRBJ1-2
TGCGCCAGCAGCCAAGTAGCGGGGGCCGGAGGGGCTTTCTTT,CASSQVAGAGGAFF,TRBV4-1,NA,14,few,TRBJ1-1
TGTGCCAGCAGCTTGGACAGGGGGCCGGATACGCAGTATTTT,CASSLDRGPDTQYF,TRBV11-1,TRBD1,14,once,TRBJ2-3
TGTGCCAGCAAAATGACAGCTAACACTGAAGCTTTCTTT,CASKMTANTEAFF,TRBV6-5,NA,13,NA,TRBJ1-1
TGTGCCAGCAGCTTAACTCCAGGGAACACTGAAGCTTTCTTT,CASSLTPGNTEAFF,TRBV7-3,NA,14,NA,TRBJ1-1
TGTGCCAGCAGCTCCAGAGGTAGCGATGAGCAGTTCTTC,CASSSRGSDEQFF,TRBV9,NA,13,NA,TRBJ2-1
TGCGCCAGCAGCTTGGATAGACCCGGGAATGAGCAGTTCTTC,CASSLDRPGNEQFF,TRBV5-1,NA,14,NA,TRBJ2-1
TGTGCCAGCAGACCCGCGTGGGCGGGGAGCAATCAGCCCCAGCATTTT,CASRPAWAGSNQPQHF,TRBV6-6,NA,16,NA,TRBJ1-5
TGTGCCAGCAGCCTCAGGGACGGCTATGGCTACACCTTC,CASSLRDGYGYTF,TRBV11-2,NA,13,few,TRBJ1-2
TGCAGCGTTGAAGGTCCGGGACAGGGCCATGAGCAGTTCTTC,CSVEGPGQGHEQFF,TRBV29-1,TRBD1,14,NA,TRBJ2-1
TGTGCCAGCAGTTTACTGGGCAGGGAAAACGGCTACACCTTC,CASSLLGRENGYTF,TRBV27,NA,14,NA,TRBJ1-2
TGTGCCAGTAGTACCGGGACGGCGAACACTGAAGCTTTCTTT,CASSTGTANTEAFF,TRBV19,NA,14,NA,TRBJ1-1
TGTGCCAGCAGTTTCTGGAACAGCCTCTCTGGAAACACCATATATTTT,CASSFWNSLSGNTIYF,TRBV28,NA,16,NA,TRBJ1-3